A single sample is the source of the 20 T cell receptor beta chains below, sequenced in a study of blood T cell repertoires in COVID-19. Assay used: immunoSEQ multiplex PCR; TCRdb lists only in-frame clones, some missing. This sample carries hundreds of thousands of clones, 80% to 90% of them seen once, and the ten largest clones take less than 2.5%. Sequencing was carried out using PBMCs or T cells enriched from blood (not recorded which). The origin of the receptors is a man aged 30 to 45 who had recovered from COVID-19.

The chain combines TRBV12-3 or TRBV12-4 with TRBJ2-7, with unresolved D. There are 11 residues in the CDR3. Trimming shortened V by 5 bases and J by 3 bases, and 5 bases separated the two germline ends. CDR3 DNA sequence: TGTGCCAGCAGTACGAGCTACGAGCAGTACTTC. It encodes CASSTSYEQYF.

The chain links TRBV9 to TRBJ1-6; TRBD1 agrees at 7 bases. Germline V lookup: CDR1 SGDLS, CDR2 YYNGEE. There are 17 residues in the CDR3. Trimming at V came to 3 bases and at J to 0 bases, leaving 6 bases not matched to a gene. CDR3 in DNA: TGTGCCAGCAGCGGGGACAGCCAGAGCTCCTATAATTCACCCCTCCACTTT. Protein sequence: CASSGDSQSSYNSPLHF.

The V gene is TRBV5-6, the J gene TRBJ1-2, with D tentatively TRBD1 (5 bases). The ends were cut back, 0 bases at V and 2 bases at J, with 14 bases in the middle. The CDR3 has 16 residues. The germline CDR1 and CDR2 sequences are SGHDT and YYEEEE. The CDR3 sequence: CASSLAGGGRNYGYTF. As DNA, the CDR3 is TGTGCCAGCAGCTTGGCCGGCGGGGGTCGGAACTATGGCTACACCTTC.

The V gene is TRBV6-1, the J gene TRBJ1-2; D unresolved. The CDR3 has 16 amino acids. Trimming removed 0 bases at V and 4 bases at J, with 15 bases between. CDR1 is MNHNS, CDR2 SASEGT, per germline. CDR3 coding DNA: TGTGCCAGCAGTGAAGCGTACGCAGGTATCATCTATGGCTACACCTTC. It is translated as CASSEAYAGIIYGYTF.

On this clone: The junction does not match germline at one end; this may be a read error. V usage is TRBV7-7 and J usage is TRBJ2-5; TRBD2 might be the D (5 bases). Germline V gives CDR1 SSHAT, CDR2 FNYEAQ (reference sequence). The CDR3 runs 13 residues. The CDR3 spells CASSSEVQETQYF. As DNA, the CDR3 is TGTGCTAGCAGCTCGGAGGTCCAAGAGACCCAGTACTTC.

The rearrangement uses TRBV11-2 and TRBJ2-3, with D possibly being TRBD1 (6 bases). The V gene's germline CDR1 is SGHAT and CDR2 FQNNGV. The V end lost 4 bases, the J end lost 2 bases, and 10 bases lay between the germline ends. The CDR3 covers 14 residues. The CDR3 here is CASSYGQHTDTQYF. CDR3 in DNA: TGTGCCAGCAGCTATGGACAGCACACAGATACGCAGTATTTT.

V and J are TRBV6-5 and TRBJ2-7; TRBD2 aligns across 8 bases. The trim removed 6 bases at V and 2 bases at J, leaving 9 bases unmatched. The CDR3 is made up of 15 amino acids. Germline CDR1 is MNHEY and CDR2 is SVGAGI. CDR3 DNA: TGTGCCAGCAGCGAGCAGCGGGGGTTTACCTACGAGCAGTACTTC. Its protein is CASSEQRGFTYEQYF.

V is TRBV2 and J is TRBJ1-2, with a tentative D call TRBD1 (6 bases). Trimming cost V 5 bases and J 2 bases, with 15 bases left between them. This CDR3 region has 15 residues. Germline-derived CDR1 and CDR2 are SNHLY and FYNNEI. The CDR3: CASSLYGQQNYGYTF. The CDR3 DNA sequence: TGTGCCAGCAGTTTATATGGACAGCAGAACTATGGCTACACCTTC.

This chain joins TRBV6-5 and TRBJ2-3; TRBD2 matches 8 bases. The germline gives CDR1 MNHEY, CDR2 SVGAGI. The CDR3 is 15 residues long. V lost 2 bases to trimming and J lost 6 bases; unmatched junction nucleotides: 7. The CDR3 region has the DNA TGTGCCAGCAGTTACCCTCGGGGGGGCATTGATACGCAGTATTTT. This sequence encodes CASSYPRGGIDTQYF.

The chain is built from TRBV10-1 and TRBJ2-1; D perhaps matches TRBD1 (6 bases). V gave up 7 bases and J gave up 8 bases, with 30 bases separating them. The CDR3 totals 18 residues. The germline V gene encodes CDR1 WNHNN and CDR2 SYGVQD (reference sequence). This chain's CDR3 is CASIERDNPSRRNYEQFF. The CDR3, as DNA: TGCGCCAGCATCGAAAGGGACAACCCCTCCAGGCGTAACTATGAGCAGTTCTTC.

This clone was observed a single time. This sequence joins TRBV5-4 and TRBJ1-2; a possible D gene is TRBD1 (6 bases). The CDR3 spans 15 residues. Germline CDR1 reads SGHNT; CDR2 reads YYREEE (reference sequence). The germline V and J ends were trimmed by 3 bases and 2 bases, with 14 bases remaining between them. The CDR3 spells CASSSLTGGNYGYTF. The DNA of the CDR3 is TGTGCCAGCAGCTCCCTGACAGGAGGAAACTATGGCTACACCTTC.

This clone was detected only once. The chain employs TRBV29-1 and TRBJ2-7; D uncertain. The CDR3 runs 13 residues. Germline V gives CDR1 SQVTM, CDR2 ANQGSEA. The V gene lost 4 bases and the J gene lost 0 bases, with 10 bases spanning the gap. The CDR3 reads CSVVNGISYEQYF. DNA of the CDR3: TGCAGCGTTGTAAACGGTATCTCCTACGAGCAGTACTTC.

This sequence joins TRBV4-3 and TRBJ1-4; possibly TRBD1 for D (5 bases). V was shortened by 3 bases and J by 0 bases, with 11 bases between the two germline ends. CDR1 and CDR2 from the germline V gene are LGHNA and YSLEER. CDR3 length: 16 residues. In nucleotides, the CDR3 is TGCGCCAGCAGCCAGAGGGGAGGTACAACTAATGAAAAACTGTTTTTT. Translation: CASSQRGGTTNEKLFF.

This sequence joins TRBV19 and TRBJ1-5; no clear D. The V and J ends lost 5 bases and 7 bases respectively, with 6 bases between them. Germline V gene sequence: CDR1 LNHDA, CDR2 SQIVND (reference sequence). This CDR3 region has 11 residues. CDR3 sequence: CASSGGQPQHF. CDR3 nucleotides: TGTGCCAGTAGTGGAGGGCAGCCCCAGCATTTT. The whole variable domain, filled in from reference TRBV19 and TRBJ1-5, reads DGGITQSPKYLFRKEGQNVTLSCEQNLNHDAMYWYRQDPGQGLRLIYYSQIVNDFQKGDIAEGYSVSREKKESFPLTVTSAQKNPTAFYLCASSGGQPQHFGDGTRLSIL.

The rearrangement links TRBV7-9 to TRBJ1-1; 9 bases are shared with TRBD1. V shed 5 bases, J shed 6 bases, and the junction held 7 bases outside the gene matches. Germline assignment: CDR1 SEHNR and CDR2 FQNEAQ (reference sequence). The CDR3 sequence is 14 residues long. CDR3 coding DNA: TGTGCCAGCAGCCCCAGGGACAGGGTTTCTGAAGCTTTCTTT. This encodes CASSPRDRVSEAFF.

V usage is TRBV10-3 and J usage is TRBJ1-6; 7 nucleotides line up with TRBD1. Germline CDR1 ENHRY, CDR2 SYGVKD. There are 13 residues in the CDR3. J was trimmed by 9 bases and V by 10 bases; bases with no gene match: 9. The CDR3 DNA follows: TGTGCCAGTACAGGGGCCGGGGGTTCACCCCTCCACTTT. It translates to CASTGAGGSPLHF.

This clone has just a few counts. The J gene is TRBJ1-5, the V gene TRBV6-1, with 7 bases matching TRBD1. Trimming removed 3 bases from V and 0 bases from J; junction bases left unmatched: 2. The germline CDR1 and CDR2 sequences are MNHNS and SASEGT. The CDR3 length is 15 residues. CDR3 in amino acids: CASSEDRFSNQPQHF. The CDR3 DNA follows: TGTGCCAGCAGTGAGGACAGGTTTAGCAATCAGCCCCAGCATTTT.

This chain links TRBV6-5 with TRBJ1-5, with TRBD1 as a possible D gene (5 bases). CDR3 length: 15 residues. V was pared by 5 bases and J by 0 bases, with 11 bases between. In germline, CDR1 is MNHEY, CDR2 SVGAGI. This CDR3 is CASSRGGVSNQPQHF. The CDR3 DNA follows: TGTGCCAGCAGTCGGGGAGGGGTTAGCAATCAGCCCCAGCATTTT.

The chain uses TRBV5-1 and TRBJ2-2, with unresolved D. This CDR3 region has 16 residues. V was pared by 2 bases and J by 0 bases, with 11 bases between. In germline, CDR1 is SGHRS, CDR2 YFSETQ. The CDR3 nucleotides are TGCGCCAGCAGCTTAAGAACCTATACGAACACCGGGGAGCTGTTTTTT. Protein product: CASSLRTYTNTGELFF.

The gene calls are TRBV5-1 and TRBJ1-6, with TRBD1 as a possible D gene (5 bases). V lost 4 bases to trimming and J lost 10 bases, with 18 bases between them. The CDR3 consists of 15 residues. Germline-derived CDR1 and CDR2 are SGHRS and YFSETQ. As DNA, the CDR3 is TGCGCCAGCAGCCTAGCCGGGGGACTTGGATCACCCCTCCACTTT. It codes for CASSLAGGLGSPLHF.